The 20 T cell receptor beta chains below come from one sample, sequenced in a study of shared clonotypes between healthy human individuals. The repertoire was sequenced with immunoSEQ multiplex PCR; TCRdb's copy has only in-frame clones and lacks some. The table shows nearly 1 million clones, with approximately 80% occurring only once. The sequenced sample consisted of memory CD4+ T cells sorted from blood. Subset of the sample: CD45RA-negative fraction. Receptors were obtained from a man younger than 35 in good health.

The chain combines TRBV27 with TRBJ2-7, with D perhaps matching TRBD1 or TRBD2 (5 bases each). The CDR3 spans 13 residues. Germline V lookup: CDR1 MNHEY, CDR2 SMNVEV (reference sequence). V lost 6 bases, J lost 1 base, and 10 bases lay in between. CDR3 residues: CASSQGGSYEQYF. CDR3 DNA sequence: TGTGCCAGCAGCCAGGGCGGGTCCTACGAGCAGTACTTC.

Here the CDR3 DNA reads TGTGCCAGCCAATGGACAGACAACACTGAAGCTTTCTTT. This translates into CASQWTDNTEAFF. This sequence joins TRBV2 and TRBJ1-1; D perhaps matches TRBD1 (6 bases). V was pared by 8 bases and J by 2 bases, with 12 bases between. Germline lookup yields CDR1 SNHLY and CDR2 FYNNEI. CDR3 length: 13 residues.

The chain links TRBV30 to TRBJ2-5, with 12 positions matching TRBD2. The closer fit of TRBJ2-7 to the DNA end suggests the J call may be wrong. The CDR3 consists of 15 residues. The germline V gene has CDR1 GTSNPN and CDR2 SVGIG (reference sequence). For the CDR3, the DNA is TGTGCCTGGAACCCGGGACTAGCGGGCGCGTACGAGCAGTACTTC. Translated: CAWNPGLAGAYEQYF.

The rearrangement uses TRBV5-6 and TRBJ2-5; D is ambiguous. Germline-derived CDR1 and CDR2 are SGHDT and YYEEEE. V was cut by 2 bases and J by 2 bases, with 13 bases left in between. This CDR3 contains 15 residues. This CDR3 is CASSLQVGSQETQYF. The DNA of the CDR3 is TGTGCCAGCAGCTTACAAGTAGGCAGTCAAGAGACCCAGTACTTC.

This clone has a single count. Other DNA sequences in the sample encode the same CDR3. The chain links TRBV18 to TRBJ2-3, with a weak D call TRBD2 (6 bases). Per the germline V gene, CDR1 is KGHSH and CDR2 is LQKENI. V shed 2 bases and J shed 4 bases, with 7 bases lying between them. The CDR3 covers 13 residues. The DNA of the CDR3 is TGTGCCAGCTCACCAACGGGGGCAGATACGCAGTATTTT. Its translation: CASSPTGADTQYF. Looking up the rest from reference TRBV18 and TRBJ2-3 gives the full variable domain: NAGVMQNPRHLVRRRGQEARLRCSPMKGHSHVYWYRQLPEEGLKFMVYLQKENIIDESGMPKERFSAEFPKEGPSILRIQQVVRGDSAAYFCASSPTGADTQYFGPGTRLTVL.

J is TRBJ2-2 and V is TRBV2, with TRBD2 matching 7 bases. Per germline, CDR1 SNHLY and CDR2 FYNNEI. Trimming took 7 bases from V and 2 from J; bases not matched to a gene: 7. CDR3 size: 15 residues. CDR3 in DNA: TGTGCCAGCACTGCCGGGACTATTAACACCGGGGAGCTGTTTTTT. Translated, it gives CASTAGTINTGELFF.

J is TRBJ2-5 and V is TRBV2, with 14 bases aligning to TRBD2. Germline V gene data show CDR1 as SNHLY and CDR2 as FYNNEI. The CDR3 runs to 15 residues. V shed 9 bases, J shed 4 bases, and the junction held 7 bases outside the gene matches. The CDR3 sequence: CARSLTSGRGETQYF. The CDR3 DNA reads as TGTGCCAGATCACTGACTAGCGGGAGGGGAGAGACCCAGTACTTC.

V and J are TRBV29-1 and TRBJ1-1; 7 bases align to TRBD1. The CDR3 extends over 15 amino acids. Per the germline V gene, CDR1 is SQVTM and CDR2 is ANQGSEA. J gave up 3 bases and V 5 bases, and 12 bases lay outside the gene matches. CDR3 sequence (DNA): TGCAGCGTTTGGACAGGTGGGTTGAGCGACACTGAAGCTTTCTTT. Its translation: CSVWTGGLSDTEAFF.

The chain employs TRBV25-1 and TRBJ2-3, with 8 bases aligning to TRBD2. Germline V gene sequence: CDR1 MGHDK, CDR2 SYGVNS. After removal of 1 base from V and 3 bases from J, the junction contained 9 bases not matched to a gene. The CDR3 contains 17 residues. CDR3 sequence reads: CASSELAGGELTDTQYF. The CDR3 coding sequence is TGTGCCAGCAGTGAATTGGCCGGGGGGGAACTGACAGATACGCAGTATTTT. The full variable domain, in which reference TRBV25-1 and TRBJ2-3 provide the parts outside the CDR3, is EADIYQTPRYLVIGTGKKITLECSQTMGHDKMYWYQQDPGMELHLIHYSYGVNSTEKGDLSSESTVSRIRTEHFPLTLESARPSHTSQYLCASSELAGGELTDTQYFGPGTRLTVL.

The rearrangement links TRBV6-1 to TRBJ2-7; perhaps TRBD1 as D (6 bases). This CDR3 is built from 16 residues. Trimming shortened V by 6 bases and J by 2 bases, and 20 bases separated the two germline ends. CDR1 is MNHNS and CDR2 is SASEGT in the germline V gene. CDR3 sequence (DNA): TGTGCCAGCAGGGAACGACAGGCCGGGGCCACCTACGAGCAGTACTTC. Amino acids: CASRERQAGATYEQYF.

The chain uses TRBV2 and TRBJ2-7, with 8 bases matching TRBD1. CDR1 SNHLY and CDR2 FYNNEI come from the germline V gene. The V and J ends lost 10 bases and 3 bases, in that order; junction bases with no gene match: 8. The CDR3 runs to 13 residues. The CDR3 coding sequence is TGTGCCAACCAGAAAACAGGGGGCTACGAGCAGTACTTC. This encodes CANQKTGGYEQYF.

This chain uses TRBV6-5 with TRBJ2-1, with TRBD2 matching 7 bases. V dropped 2 bases and J dropped 8; count of bases not matched to a gene: 3. The CDR3 is 13 residues long. The V gene's germline CDR1 is MNHEY and CDR2 SVGAGI. CDR3: CASSYREADEQFF. In DNA, the CDR3 is TGTGCCAGCAGTTACCGGGAGGCGGATGAGCAGTTCTTC.

On this clone itself: Other nucleotide sequences in the sample specify the same CDR3. This chain joins TRBV5-4 and TRBJ2-2; weak D call: TRBD1 (5 bases). From germline, CDR1 is SGHNT and CDR2 YYREEE (reference sequence). CDR3 length: 15 amino acids. V was trimmed by 0 bases and J by 1 base, leaving 7 bases between them. The CDR3 region has the DNA TGTGCCAGCAGCTTGGGGGGCGTGAACACCGGGGAGCTGTTTTTT. Amino acids: CASSLGGVNTGELFF.

This rearrangement joins TRBV10-1 to TRBJ2-1, with 10 bases lining up with TRBD2. Germline V gene lookup returns CDR1 WNHNN and CDR2 SYGVQD (reference sequence). J lost 5 bases, V lost 4 bases, and 2 bases had no gene match. The CDR3 is 14 residues long. The DNA of the CDR3 is TGCGCCAGCAGTGCACTAGCGGGGAACAATGAGCAGTTCTTC. Translating gives CASSALAGNNEQFF.

This chain links TRBV15 with TRBJ2-7, with unresolved D. Germline lookup yields CDR1 LNHNV and CDR2 YYDKDF (reference sequence). This CDR3 is built from 14 residues. V was cut by 0 bases and J by 6 bases, with 12 bases left in between. The CDR3 reads CATSRDVVFREQYF. CDR3 bases: TGTGCCACCAGCAGAGATGTAGTTTTTCGCGAGCAGTACTTC.

The chain couples TRBV7-9 to TRBJ1-1; the D is unclear. V was pared by 0 bases and J by 0 bases, with 11 bases between. The CDR3 is 16 amino acids. Germline loops: CDR1 SEHNR, CDR2 FQNEAQ (reference sequence). CDR3 coding DNA: TGTGCCAGCAGCTTAGCGTACCACGGAATGAACACTGAAGCTTTCTTT. Encoded protein: CASSLAYHGMNTEAFF. The full variable domain, with the rest looked up from reference TRBV7-9 and TRBJ1-1, is DTGVSQNPRHKITKRGQNVTFRCDPISEHNRLYWYRQTLGQGPEFLTYFQNEAQLEKSRLLSDRFSAERPKGSFSTLEIQRTEQGDSAMYLCASSLAYHGMNTEAFFGQGTRLTVV.

The table lists this clone with many counts. This rearrangement joins TRBV14 to TRBJ1-1; D might be TRBD1 (5 bases). The ends were cut back, 1 base at V and 4 bases at J, with 13 bases in the middle. Germline V gene sequence: CDR1 SGHDN, CDR2 FVKESK. There are 15 residues in the CDR3. CDR3 sequence (DNA): TGTGCCAGCAGCCAAGGCTCCGGGGGATCCACTGAAGCTTTCTTT. Residues: CASSQGSGGSTEAFF.

The sample holds a few counts of this clone. This chain links TRBV18 with TRBJ2-3, with TRBD1 as a possible D gene (6 bases). Germline V gives CDR1 KGHSH, CDR2 LQKENI. The CDR3 is 16 amino acids. V was trimmed by 0 bases and J by 0 bases, leaving 10 bases between them. DNA of the CDR3: TGTGCCAGCTCACCACCGGTGGGGGCCAGCACAGATACGCAGTATTTT. Protein: CASSPPVGASTDTQYF.

The genes are TRBV6-5 and TRBJ2-7; D not certain. Trimming cost V 6 bases and J 2 bases, with 8 bases left between them. The CDR3 has 12 amino acids. Germline assignment: CDR1 MNHEY and CDR2 SVGAGI. CDR3 sequence (DNA): TGTGCCAGCAGGCGATTCCCCTACGAGCAGTACTTC. This encodes CASRRFPYEQYF.

This chain joins TRBV6-5 and TRBJ2-7; no definite D call. The germline V and J ends were trimmed by 8 bases and 7 bases, with 9 bases remaining between them. CDR3 length equals 10 residues. Germline V gives CDR1 MNHEY, CDR2 SVGAGI. CDR3 DNA: TGTGCCAGCGGTAGGGCTGAGCAGTACTTC. Its translation is CASGRAEQYF.